This is a list of T cell receptor beta chains from one sample in a study of immune characterization of retroperitoneal liposarcoma. TCRdb re-derived calls from the PCR reads in MiXCR, one entry per CDR3 protein. The table shows 10,000 or so distinct CDR3 sequences, with around 30% occurring only once. The sample consisted of tumor tissue. All receptors come from a male donor with retroperitoneal liposarcoma. Both conserved end residues are part of each CDR3. The D gene is left open where the match is weak. Size is stated for part of the rows, as once, few or many counts, or as a class when the clone is expanded.

j_call | d_call | clone_size | v_call | cdr3_aa | cdr3_nt
TRBJ2-5 | - | many | TRBV6-1 | CASSLPTGLEETQYF | TGTGCCAGCAGTCTGCCAACAGGGTTGGAAGAGACCCAGTACTTC
TRBJ1-4 | TRBD1 | - | TRBV28 | CASITQGEKLFF | TGTGCCAGCATTACACAGGGGGAAAAACTGTTTTTT
TRBJ1-2 | - | - | TRBV6-2/TRBV6-3 | CASSSLRDLYGYTF | TGTGCCAGCAGTTCCCTTCGGGACCTCTATGGCTACACCTTC
TRBJ2-1 | - | medium-sized | TRBV7-2 | CASTPPTRKETQFF | TGTGCCAGCACCCCCCCGACTAGGAAGGAGACCCAGTTCTTC
TRBJ2-1 | TRBD2 | - | TRBV6-1 | CASSEGVRGLAGGETQFF | TGTGCCAGCAGTGAAGGTGTACGGGGACTAGCGGGGGGGGAGACCCAGTTCTTC
TRBJ1-5 | - | few | TRBV7-6 | CASSSPGPNQPQHF | TGTGCCAGCAGCTCCCCGGGTCCAAATCAGCCCCAGCATTTT
TRBJ2-1 | - | few | TRBV6-1 | CASTDFNEQFF | TGTGCCAGCACCGATTTTAACGAGCAGTTCTTC
TRBJ2-7 | TRBD2 | many | TRBV11-1 | CASSLASGRAREQYF | TGTGCCAGCAGCTTAGCCTCCGGGAGGGCCCGCGAGCAGTACTTC
TRBJ2-7 | - | - | TRBV11-1 | CANSLRGFQRNEQYF | TGTGCCAACAGCTTACGGGGATTCCAACGGAATGAGCAGTACTTC
TRBJ2-3 | - | few | TRBV6-1 | CASSEYDGADTDTQYF | TGTGCCAGCAGTGAATATGATGGGGCGGACACAGATACGCAGTATTTT
TRBJ1-3 | - | - | TRBV6-9 | CATQGTGNTIYF | TGTGCCACACAGGGTACTGGAAACACCATATATTTT
TRBJ2-1 | - | - | TRBV6-6 | CAIGDRTGTKETQFF | TGTGCCATCGGGGATCGGACAGGGACTAAAGAGACCCAGTTCTTC
TRBJ2-1 | TRBD1 | few | TRBV6-8 | CASSSRQGTKNIQFF | TGTGCCAGCAGTTCCAGACAGGGAACTAAAAACATTCAGTTCTTC
TRBJ2-1 | - | few | TRBV6-1 | CASSGQYLQETQFF | TGTGCCAGCAGTGGTCAGTATTTACAAGAGACCCAGTTCTTC
TRBJ2-4 | - | - | TRBV7-2 | CASSFGGPNKNIQYF | TGTGCCAGCAGCTTCGGGGGCCCCAACAAAAACATTCAGTACTTC
TRBJ2-7 | - | many | TRBV6-1 | CASSETWQSYNEQYF | TGTGCCAGCAGTGAAACATGGCAGTCCTACAATGAGCAGTACTTC
TRBJ2-7 | TRBD1 | few | TRBV6-1 | CASSQRTGSEQYF | TGTGCCAGCAGTCAACGGACAGGCAGCGAGCAGTACTTC
TRBJ1-5 | TRBD1 | - | TRBV6-8 | CASSPTGQGGYTQHF | TGTGCCAGCAGTCCAACGGGACAGGGGGGATATACGCAGCATTTT
TRBJ2-3 | - | once | TRBV6-1 | CASSEALGAHNEQYF | TGTGCCAGCAGTGAAGCCCTAGGGGCCCACAATGAGCAGTACTTT
TRBJ2-1 | - | many | TRBV27 | CASSPGRYNEQFF | TGTGCCAGCAGTCCCGGCCGCTACAATGAGCAGTTCTTC
TRBJ1-3 | - | - | TRBV6-5 | CASSYSGKSGNTIYF | TGTGCCAGCAGTTACTCAGGGAAATCTGGAAACACCATATATTTT
TRBJ2-7 | - | few | TRBV6-2/TRBV6-3 | CASSYWRLYEQYF | TGTGCCAGCAGTTACTGGCGGCTCTACGAGCAGTACTTC
TRBJ2-7 | TRBD2 | medium-sized | TRBV12-3/TRBV12-4 | CASSLVVSGGAYNEQYF | TGTGCCAGCAGTTTAGTAGTTAGCGGGGGTGCGTACAATGAGCAGTACTTC
TRBJ2-7 | TRBD2 | medium-sized | TRBV6-1 | CASKPAGAYNEQYF | TGTGCCAGCAAGCCAGCGGGGGCTTACAATGAGCAGTACTTC
TRBJ2-1 | TRBD1 | medium-sized | TRBV6-1 | CATFESGQGVHEQFF | TGTGCCACCTTCGAATCGGGACAGGGGGTCCACGAGCAGTTCTTC
TRBJ2-7 | TRBD2 | - | TRBV6-1 | CASSPGRGGYEQYF | TGTGCCAGCAGTCCCGGGCGGGGGGGCTACGAGCAGTACTTC
TRBJ2-1 | - | - | TRBV4-1 | CASSQEGGRGEQFF | TGCGCCAGCAGCCAAGAGGGTGGGCGAGGTGAGCAGTTCTTC
TRBJ2-7 | - | medium-sized | TRBV6-1 | CASSRDPGEQYF | TGTGCCAGCAGCAGGGACCCAGGCGAGCAGTACTTC
TRBJ2-3 | - | - | TRBV6-4 | CASSPGPSTDTQYF | TGTGCCAGCAGCCCCGGACCTAGCACAGATACGCAGTATTTT
TRBJ2-2 | TRBD1 | - | TRBV25-1 | CASSEYLTGTGYMAGELFF | TGTGCCAGCAGTGAATATCTTACCGGGACAGGGTATATGGCCGGGGAGCTGTTTTTT
TRBJ1-5 | - | - | TRBV27 | CASRRLGSNQPQHF | TGTGCCAGCAGGCGCCTGGGGAGCAATCAGCCCCAGCATTTT
TRBJ2-1 | TRBD2 | many | TRBV6-1 | CAWTSGRLGFF | TGTGCCTGGACTAGCGGGAGATTAGGGTTCTTC
TRBJ2-5 | - | large | TRBV6-1 | CASSRDPDQETQYF | TGTGCCAGCAGTCGGGACCCTGACCAAGAGACCCAGTACTTC
TRBJ2-5 | TRBD1 | - | TRBV6-1 | CASSGRQGETQYF | TGTGCCAGCAGTGGCCGACAGGGCGAGACCCAGTACTTC
TRBJ2-7 | TRBD2 | few | TRBV6-1 | CATATSGGNEQYF | TGTGCCACCGCCACTAGCGGGGGCAATGAGCAGTACTTC
TRBJ2-7 | - | medium-sized | TRBV7-6 | CASSFPGYSTYEQYF | TGTGCCAGCAGCTTCCCGGGTTACAGTACCTACGAGCAGTACTTC
TRBJ2-7 | TRBD2 | medium-sized | TRBV7-2 | CASSFQAGGYEQYF | TGTGCCAGCAGCTTCCAAGCGGGAGGCTACGAGCAGTACTTC
TRBJ1-1 | - | few | TRBV6-1 | CASSEWVRADTEAFF | TGTGCCAGCAGTGAATGGGTTCGAGCAGACACTGAAGCTTTCTTT
TRBJ1-5 | TRBD1 | few | TRBV12-3/TRBV12-4 | CASSPDRYQPQHF | TGTGCCAGCAGCCCGGACAGGTATCAGCCCCAGCATTTT
TRBJ2-1 | TRBD2 | few | TRBV7-3 | CASSLFSGDYNEQFF | TGTGCCAGCAGCTTATTTAGCGGGGACTACAATGAGCAGTTCTTC
TRBJ2-1 | - | medium-sized | TRBV25-1 | CASSSGTSLNNEQFF | TGTGCCAGCAGTTCCGGGACTTCCCTAAACAATGAGCAGTTCTTC